This T cell receptor (beta chain) was identified during a study of response to subunit inactivated influenza vaccine. Ends included, the CDR3 has 10 residues. Germline loops: CDR1 MRHNA, CDR2 SNTAGT. Details on this clonotype: The CDR3 carries no conserved terminal phenylalanine or tryptophan, so it likely arises from a read error. The limits of the CDR3 on the DNA are not certain, so only TCRdb's listed CDR3 is given.

One entry per CDR3 protein, called by TCRdb with MiXCR from the RT-PCR reads. Found here are 150,000 to 200,000 distinct CDR3 sequences, approximately 12% of them singletons; the top ten hold 25% to 30%. This sample also belongs to another study, concerning T cells expressing NK-cell markers. That report notes: 5'RACE template switching built TCR beta cDNA with unique molecular identifiers.

The V call is TRBV6-4, the J call TRBJ2-3; the table names TRBD1, a call not compared with the DNA. The starting material was CD8+ T cells sorted from PBMCs, obtained 11 to 12 days after vaccination. This receptor was taken from a man between 45 and 60 years old who received an inactivated influenza vaccine. The CDR3 is CASSSVRGLL.